The 10 T cell receptor beta chains below all came from one sample that was sequenced in a study of T cell responses to AZD1222 COVID-19 vaccine. Some clones are missing from TCRdb's copy, which holds only in-frame ones; the method was immunoSEQ multiplex PCR. The data show some 83,000 clones, around 90% seen once. The source material was peripheral blood, sampled on day 0 of AZD1222 vaccination. The receptors come from an adult in good health.

This clone was observed a few times. The gene calls are TRBV30 and TRBJ1-1; TRBD1 is a possible D gene (6 bases). Germline CDR1 is GTSNPN and CDR2 is SVGIG (reference sequence). This CDR3 region has 15 residues. V was shortened by 4 bases and J by 4 bases, with 19 bases between the two germline ends. The CDR3 DNA is TGTGCCTGGAATACTAGGGGGTCTTGGGCCACTGAAGCTTTCTTT. This gives the protein CAWNTRGSWATEAFF.

This clone was seen a handful of times. This sequence joins TRBV30 and TRBJ2-3; 7 bases agree with TRBD2. The length of the CDR3 is 13 residues. CDR1 GTSNPN and CDR2 SVGIG come from the germline V gene (reference sequence). V gave up 2 bases and J gave up 5 bases; unmatched junction bases: 4. CDR3 loop: CAWSPSGGDTQYF. The CDR3 coding sequence is TGTGCCTGGAGTCCTTCGGGGGGAGATACGCAGTATTTT.

The chain employs TRBV5-4 and TRBJ1-1; D perhaps matches TRBD1 (6 bases). V gave up 6 bases and J gave up 0 bases, with 30 bases separating them. This CDR3 contains 20 residues. Germline loops: CDR1 SGHNT, CDR2 YYREEE (reference sequence). The CDR3 DNA is TGTGCCAGCACCAACGTACCCTACAGGGTGTTCGGGTTAATGAACACTGAAGCTTTCTTT. Translation: CASTNVPYRVFGLMNTEAFF. Looking up the rest from reference TRBV5-4 and TRBJ1-1 gives the full variable domain: ETGVTQSPTHLIKTRGQQVTLRCSSQSGHNTVSWYQQALGQGPQFIFQYYREEENGRGNFPPRFSGLQFPNYSSELNVNALELDDSALYLCASTNVPYRVFGLMNTEAFFGQGTRLTVV.

V and J are TRBV9 and TRBJ1-2, with D perhaps matching TRBD1 (6 bases). Trimming took off 2 bases at V and 8 bases at J, with 13 bases between the two ends. This CDR3 is built from 13 residues. Germline V gene sequence: CDR1 SGDLS, CDR2 YYNGEE. CDR3 protein: CASSVAGEEGYTF. The DNA for the CDR3 is TGTGCCAGCAGCGTGGCAGGGGAGGAAGGCTACACCTTC.

The genes are TRBV24-1 and TRBJ1-1; D uncertain. Germline V gene lookup returns CDR1 KGHDR and CDR2 SFDVKD. Trimming removed 7 bases at V and 4 bases at J, with 12 bases between. The CDR3 contains 13 residues. CDR3 DNA sequence: TGTGCCACCAGCGAAGGGCTCAGCACTGAAGCTTTCTTT. This codes for CATSEGLSTEAFF.

The table lists this clone with a count of one. V usage is TRBV6-1 and J usage is TRBJ1-2, with D tentatively TRBD1 (5 bases). V was cut by 2 bases and J by 8 bases, with 15 bases left in between. Looked up from germline, CDR1 is MNHNS and CDR2 is SASEGT. The CDR3 is made up of 14 amino acids. The CDR3, as DNA: TGTGCCAGCAGTGAATCGGGGCCCCCGTGGGGCTACACCTTC. Translation gives CASSESGPPWGYTF.

This clone has a single count. The gene calls are TRBV2 and TRBJ2-5, with D unresolved. Trimming took off 3 bases at V and 5 bases at J, with 13 bases between the two ends. The germline V gene has CDR1 SNHLY and CDR2 FYNNEI. The CDR3 consists of 14 residues. The CDR3 nucleotides read TGTGCCAGCAGTGATCGTGGGGTTACGGAGACCCAGTACTTC. Amino acid sequence: CASSDRGVTETQYF.

As concerns this clone: Relative to the germline gene, one junction end is altered; a read error may explain this. This chain connects TRBV20-1 to TRBJ1-2; D is ambiguous. CDR3 length equals 14 residues. Looked up from germline, CDR1 is DFQATT and CDR2 is SNEGSKA (reference sequence). The CDR3 loop reads CSASPTGMAAPPRF. The DNA of the CDR3 is TGCAGTGCTAGTCCTACGGGAATGGCCGCCCCACCACGCTTC.

The chain employs TRBV3-1 (or the pseudogene TRBV3-2) and TRBJ2-7; D is unresolved. Germline-derived CDR1 and CDR2 are LGHDT and YNNKEL (reference sequence). CDR3 length: 13 residues. Between the trimmed V and J ends, which lost 4 bases and 5 bases, there was a span of 12 bases. CDR3 nucleotide sequence: TGTGCCAGCAGCCCAAGCCGGGCCCACGAGCAGTACTTC. Translation gives CASSPSRAHEQYF.

The chain joins TRBV7-8 to TRBJ1-1; unclear D gene. The CDR3 is 15 amino acids. Germline V CDR1 and CDR2: SGHVS, FQNEAQ. The V and J ends lost 5 bases and 1 base respectively, with 14 bases between them. The CDR3 bases are TGTGCCAGCAGCCGGATGCAAGTTACGAACACTGAAGCTTTCTTT. It is translated as CASSRMQVTNTEAFF.